The text below deals with one TCR beta chain. Its target antigen remains unknown. No much larger clone exists at a distance of one base, and base qualities are not known. This sample was taken from a study of spatial heterogeneity in lung cancer (dated by TCRdb to the late 2010s). Notes on the research overall: Samples were obtained from 70 to 85 patients with early-stage, untreated non-small cell lung cancer from the lung TRACERx cohort. Follow-up PBMC samples were sequenced whenever available, and the median time to follow-up was two to three years after resection. Beta-chain transcripts were consistently detected in greater numbers than alpha-chain transcripts, which likely reflected higher beta-chain transcript abundance. In the raw uncorrected reads, each unique combination of TCR and UMI appeared more than ten times on average. In non-small cell lung cancer, the study made a quantitative comparison of TCR alpha and beta repertoires among multiple tumor regions, matched nontumor lung and blood. Nonsynonymous mutation counts, determined by whole-exome sequencing of tumor tissue, were related to TCR repertoire features. At surgery, hundreds of tumor regions, some 61 matched nontumor lung samples and 56 PBMC samples were TCR-sequenced for both alpha and beta chains.

The investigation overall reported the following: Ubiquitous expanded tumor TCRs were found in blood more often at tumor resection than at routine follow-up. Additional single-cell paired TCR alpha and beta sequencing was considered necessary to confirm, at a functional level, the hypothesis that regional TCRs recognize regional mutations. Only roughly 15 patients were included in comparisons of baseline and follow-up blood repertoires.

The label giving this sample's time point can be read as: blood at routine non-recurrence follow-up after resection. For TCR sequencing, whole RNA was extracted from tumor and nontumor lung tissue, or from cryopreserved PBMC samples, and no cell sorting was done. Only patients for whom sufficient RNA was available from at least two tumor regions were selected for TCR sequencing. The CDR3 goes from the cysteine to the phenylalanine over 12 residues. The entry retains the CDR3 DNA only, 36 bases that are in frame from base 1. CDR1 and CDR2, per the germline V gene (reference sequence), are SEHNR and FQNEAQ. Cut back by 1 base and 7 bases, the V and J ends lie 7 bases apart. Library preparation used 5' RACE. Sequenced using a NextSeq 500. In the TCR library protocol, a unique molecular identifier was attached to each TCR cDNA molecule so that PCR and sequencing errors could be corrected. The source study handled its data this way. Decombinator tools were used for TCR identification, UMI-based error correction and CDR3 extraction. Expanded TCRs were defined as those above a frequency of 2 per 1,000, corresponding to the top 1% of the tumor frequency distribution. Rényi diversity was computed with the R vegan package after subsampling each repertoire 100 times to 5,000 TCRs. To build CDR3 similarity networks, amino acid triplet string-kernel similarity was used, and CDR3s were connected when their pairwise similarity was above 0.82. TCRdb took the public reads, trimmed them with fastp at Q25, ran MiXCR for clone calling and kept in-frame beta chains. Identical CDR3 proteins give one entry, which carries the most common genes and DNA. The V and J calls follow TCRdb's processing rather than the paper's. The sample contains about 94,000 distinct CDR3 sequences, roughly 19% of them found a single time. Just over 20% of the sample comes from the top ten.

The origin of this receptor is a male donor with early-stage non-small cell lung cancer. Recombination joined TRBV7-9 with TRBJ1-1; no D gene can be assigned with confidence. The specimen comprised PBMCs, sampled at follow-up. The DNA sequence follows: TGTGCCAGCAGCTTAGAGGCTAGTGAAGCTTTCTTT. Translated, it gives CASSLEASEAFF.